Each of the 6 T cell receptor beta chains below was sequenced from the same sample in a study of T-cell memory formation after mild COVID-19. TCRdb reprocessed the 5' RACE reads with MiXCR, giving one entry per CDR3 protein. The table records over 70,000 distinct CDR3 sequences, 13% of them present only once. The material sequenced was PBMCs or a T cell subset sorted from them (not recorded which). The receptors shown here come from an adult woman who had mild COVID-19 (a few samples of this study predate the infection). Cell type and time point are not known.

This clonotype was counted a few times. CDR3 sequence (DNA): TGTGCCAGCGCTCCCGGGACTAGTAGTTTCAATGAGCAGTTCTTC. Encoded protein: CASAPGTSSFNEQFF. V usage is TRBV27 and J usage is TRBJ2-1; 8 bases fit TRBD2. V lost 8 bases and J lost 6; bases outside the gene matches: 12. Per germline, CDR1 MNHEY and CDR2 SMNVEV (reference sequence). The CDR3 totals 15 residues.

On this clonotype itself: At one of its ends the junction is not consistent with the germline gene, which may arise from a read error. This chain uses TRBV7-7 with TRBJ2-1; 7 nucleotides line up with TRBD2. CDR1 is SSHAT, CDR2 FNYEAQ, per germline (reference sequence). This CDR3 has 16 residues. The CDR3 here is CASSLGGLETADEQFF. CDR3 nucleotide sequence: TGTGCTAGCAGCTTAGGTGGACTAGAAACCGCCGATGAGCAGTTCTTC.

This clonotype was recorded once. The chain combines TRBV7-3 with TRBJ2-2; D is perhaps TRBD2 (7 bases). CDR1 SGHTA and CDR2 FQGTGA come from the germline V gene. V was pared by 3 bases and J by 6 bases, with 11 bases between. This CDR3 is built from 14 residues. CDR3 region: CASSFIGGPGELFF. CDR3 DNA: TGTGCCAGCAGCTTCATCGGGGGGCCCGGGGAGCTGTTTTTT.

This chain connects TRBV7-6 to TRBJ2-1; D is perhaps TRBD2 (5 bases). The V end lost 1 base, the J end lost 10 bases, and 11 bases lay between the germline ends. The CDR3 has 13 residues. Germline-derived CDR1 and CDR2 are SGHVS and FNYEAQ. The CDR3 region is CASSLGGSGEQFF. CDR3 DNA sequence: TGTGCCAGCAGCTTAGGAGGGAGCGGAGAGCAGTTCTTC.

At least ten counts were recorded for this clonotype. The chain has TRBV20-1 and TRBJ2-3; 8 nucleotides align to TRBD2. Germline assignment: CDR1 DFQATT and CDR2 SNEGSKA (reference sequence). Trimming took 1 base from V and 3 from J; bases not matched to a gene: 6. The CDR3 sequence is 15 residues long. The CDR3 here is CSARVRGLVTDTQYF. The CDR3, as DNA: TGCAGTGCTAGAGTACGGGGACTAGTGACAGATACGCAGTATTTT.

This clonotype was counted only a few times. The chain combines TRBV20-1 with TRBJ2-7; D might be TRBD1 or TRBD2, each matching 6 bases. Germline CDR1 DFQATT, CDR2 SNEGSKA (reference sequence). V lost 0 bases, J lost 2 bases, and 17 bases lay in between. The CDR3 totals 16 residues. CDR3 sequence: CSAREGGGTYPYEQYF. CDR3 coding DNA: TGCAGTGCTAGAGAAGGAGGGGGGACCTACCCCTACGAGCAGTACTTC.